These 15 T cell receptor beta chains came from one sample sequenced in a study of CD4 T cells in relation to SARS-CoV-2 and coronaviruses. The protocol was immunoSEQ multiplex PCR, while the TCRdb copy is restricted to in-frame clones and leaves out a portion. Here the sample spans approximately 20,000 clones, approximately 84% being singletons. Before the COVID-19 pandemic, during about 2010-2019, CD4+ T cells were taken from unexposed donors. The cells were cultured for less than twelve days before CD4+ T cells were isolated. No antigen has been identified for these receptors. Sequencing was performed on CD4+ T cells from PBMCs, cultured in vitro. These receptors were taken from a human donor in good health.

The chain uses TRBV7-8 and TRBJ1-3; D is ambiguous. Trimming removed 2 bases from V and 7 bases from J, with 12 bases in between. CDR3 length equals 14 residues. Germline assignment: CDR1 SGHVS and CDR2 FQNEAQ. CDR3 DNA: TGTGCCAGCAGCTTAATGGGGTTAGGGAACACCATATATTTT. Translating it yields CASSLMGLGNTIYF.

The V gene is TRBV24-1, the J gene TRBJ2-7; 8 bases are shared with TRBD1. Germline lookup yields CDR1 KGHDR and CDR2 SFDVKD. The CDR3 sequence is 16 residues long. The trim removed 3 bases at V and 2 bases at J, leaving 8 bases unmatched. Here the CDR3 DNA reads TGTGCCACCAGTGATCGGAGACAGGGGAGTCCCTACGAGCAGTACTTC. Translating it yields CATSDRRQGSPYEQYF.

The chain employs TRBV6-4 and TRBJ2-7, with D unresolved. V dropped 6 bases and J dropped 5 bases, with 14 bases sitting between them. Germline V lookup: CDR1 MRHNA, CDR2 SNTAGT. The CDR3 is 13 residues long. The CDR3 is CASSVGEADEQYF. The CDR3 DNA is TGTGCCAGCAGCGTCGGAGAGGCCGACGAGCAGTACTTC.

This clone has a handful of counts. The CDR3 region is CAIATPGAYGYTF. The CDR3 DNA follows: TGTGCCATCGCCACCCCGGGGGCCTATGGCTACACCTTC. The rearrangement joins TRBV12-3 or TRBV12-4 to TRBJ1-2, with a possible D match to TRBD1 (6 bases). This CDR3 spans 13 amino acids. Trimming took off 10 bases at V and 4 bases at J, with 16 bases between the two ends.

The V and J genes are TRBV9 and TRBJ1-2; D possibly corresponds to TRBD1 (5 bases). The V end lost 5 bases, the J end lost 2 bases, and 10 bases lay between the germline ends. Germline V gives CDR1 SGDLS, CDR2 YYNGEE. The length of the CDR3 is 13 residues. This CDR3 is CASRDTGNYGYTF. DNA of the CDR3: TGTGCCAGCAGGGATACAGGAAACTATGGCTACACCTTC.

The CDR3 DNA is TGTGCCAGCAGCCAAGATAGGTCGCGGGAGCAGTTCTTC. Its protein product is CASSQDRSREQFF. The genes are TRBV14 and TRBJ2-1; D ambiguous. Trimming shortened V by 0 bases and J by 10 bases, and 10 bases separated the two germline ends. The CDR3 has 13 amino acids. In germline, CDR1 is SGHDN, CDR2 FVKESK.

CDR3 in DNA: TGTGCCAGCAGCCCAGCTAGCGGGAGTTATTACAATGAGCAGTTCTTC. Translation: CASSPASGSYYNEQFF. The J gene is TRBJ2-1, the V gene TRBV5-6, with TRBD2 identical over 10 bases. CDR3 size: 16 residues. Germline loops: CDR1 SGHDT, CDR2 YYEEEE. Trimming took 4 bases from V and 4 from J; bases not matched to a gene: 8.

In its sample, this clone was seen once. The chain carries TRBV10-2 and TRBJ2-5; TRBD1 might be the D (6 bases). There are 13 residues in the CDR3. V lost 10 bases, J lost 5 bases, and 17 bases lay in between. CDR1 is WSHSY and CDR2 is SAAADI in the germline V gene. In DNA, the CDR3 is TGCGCCACGCTCAGGGGCGCGGGCGAGACCCAGTACTTC. Its translation: CATLRGAGETQYF.

The gene calls are TRBV5-1 and TRBJ1-2; 9 bases are shared with TRBD1. V shed 6 bases, J shed 6 bases, and the junction held 6 bases outside the gene matches. Germline-derived CDR1 and CDR2 are SGHRS and YFSETQ. The CDR3 is 13 amino acids. The CDR3 protein is CASTTGGKDGYTF. DNA of the CDR3: TGCGCCAGCACAACAGGGGGCAAGGATGGCTACACCTTC.

J is TRBJ2-7 and V is TRBV6-6, with 9 bases that match TRBD1. V shed 4 bases and J 6 bases; nucleotides not matched to a gene: 13. Germline V gene data show CDR1 as MNHNY and CDR2 as SVGAGI (reference sequence). This CDR3 spans 16 amino acids. CDR3 protein: CASSWPSTGGIGEQYF. In nucleotides, the CDR3 is TGTGCCAGCAGTTGGCCCTCAACAGGGGGCATAGGCGAGCAGTACTTC.

The chain is built from TRBV19 and TRBJ2-5, with TRBD2 matching 10 bases. Germline lookup yields CDR1 LNHDA and CDR2 SQIVND (reference sequence). The CDR3 spans 16 residues. J lost 5 bases, V lost 4 bases, and 10 bases had no gene match. DNA for the CDR3: TGTGCCAGTAGTAAGCTGGATATTAGCGGGAGGGAGACCCAGTACTTC. Its protein product is CASSKLDISGRETQYF.

In DNA, the CDR3 is TGCGCCAGCAGCTCCGTCTCATATCCCTACGAGCAGTACTTC. Amino acid sequence: CASSSVSYPYEQYF. This sequence joins TRBV5-1 and TRBJ2-7; D ambiguous. Trimming took off 3 bases at V and 2 bases at J, with 12 bases between the two ends. The CDR3 has 14 residues. Per the germline V gene, CDR1 is SGHRS and CDR2 is YFSETQ.

V and J are TRBV29-1 and TRBJ2-7; 9 bases line up with TRBD2. Germline lookup yields CDR1 SQVTM and CDR2 ANQGSEA. V trimming: 4 bases; J trimming: 5 bases; junction bases outside the gene matches: 12. The CDR3 extends over 15 amino acids. The CDR3: CSVGGVAGAENEQYF. The CDR3 coding sequence is TGCAGCGTTGGGGGTGTAGCGGGAGCCGAAAACGAGCAGTACTTC.

The chain employs TRBV18 and TRBJ2-7; the match to TRBD1 covers 9 bases. CDR1 and CDR2 from the germline V gene are KGHSH and LQKENI. V was clipped by 5 bases and J by 0 bases; unmatched bases: 5. This CDR3 has 15 amino acids. CDR3 residues: CASSGRTGASYEQYF. Written as DNA, the CDR3 is TGTGCCAGCTCAGGTCGGACAGGGGCCTCCTACGAGCAGTACTTC.

The V gene is TRBV14, the J gene TRBJ2-7; 8 positions agree with TRBD2. Germline CDR1 SGHDN, CDR2 FVKESK. V trimming: 4 bases; J trimming: 1 base; junction bases outside the gene matches: 15. The CDR3 totals 18 residues. This CDR3 is CASSPQIGLAGGSYEQYF. In DNA form, the CDR3 reads TGTGCCAGCAGCCCTCAAATCGGCCTAGCGGGTGGTTCCTACGAGCAGTACTTC.